This TCR beta chain was documented in a study of long-term antiretroviral therapy in people with HIV. Across the study: The earliest specimens came about a decade ahead of the 2015 immediate-ART recommendation.

Version v3.0 of the immunoSEQ assay was performed at survey level. Sequencing had a target that covered roughly 40,000-55,000 T-cell genomes per sample. TCRdb's table, derived via immunoSEQ multiplex PCR, lists solely in-frame clones and lacks some. The repertoire holds fewer than 35,000 clones, 65% to 85% seen once, with 8% to 9% in the top ten. Germline CDR1 is SEHNR and CDR2 is FQNEAQ (reference sequence). The ends were cut back, 6 bases at V and 1 base at J, with 10 bases in the middle. The CDR3 runs 14 residues. Here the sequenced sample was unsorted PBMCs, taken 3.1 years after starting antiretroviral therapy. This TCR was recovered from a woman in her forties or fifties with HIV. The chain uses TRBV7-9 and TRBJ2-1; D not resolved. CDR3 residues: CASSRAVSYNEQFF. The CDR3 DNA reads as TGTGCCAGCAGTAGGGCGGTTTCCTACAATGAGCAGTTCTTC.